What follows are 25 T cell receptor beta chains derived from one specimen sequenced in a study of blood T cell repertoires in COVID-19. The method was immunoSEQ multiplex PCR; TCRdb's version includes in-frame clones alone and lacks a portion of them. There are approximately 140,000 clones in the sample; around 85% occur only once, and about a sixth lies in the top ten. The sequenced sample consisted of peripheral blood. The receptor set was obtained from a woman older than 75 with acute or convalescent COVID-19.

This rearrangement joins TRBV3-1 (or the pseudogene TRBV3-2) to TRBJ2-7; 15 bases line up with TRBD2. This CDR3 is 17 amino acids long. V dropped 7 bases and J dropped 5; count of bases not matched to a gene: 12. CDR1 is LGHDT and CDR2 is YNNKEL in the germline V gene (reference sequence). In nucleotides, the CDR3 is TGTGCCAGCAAACTTTCCGGGACTAGCGGGGGGTCCCACGAGCAGTACTTC. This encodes CASKLSGTSGGSHEQYF.

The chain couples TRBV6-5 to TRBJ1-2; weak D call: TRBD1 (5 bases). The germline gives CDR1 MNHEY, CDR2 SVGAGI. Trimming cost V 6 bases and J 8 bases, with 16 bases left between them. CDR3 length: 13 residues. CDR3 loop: CASRRPQGYGYTF. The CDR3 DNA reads TGTGCCAGCAGGAGACCGCAGGGTTACGGCTACACCTTC.

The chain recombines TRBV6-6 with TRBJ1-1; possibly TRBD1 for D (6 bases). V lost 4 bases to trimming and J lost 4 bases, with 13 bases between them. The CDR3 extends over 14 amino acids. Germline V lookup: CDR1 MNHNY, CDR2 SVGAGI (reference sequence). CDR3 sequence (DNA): TGTGCCAGCAGTTCATCAGGGGTTGCCACTGAAGCTTTCTTT. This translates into CASSSSGVATEAFF.

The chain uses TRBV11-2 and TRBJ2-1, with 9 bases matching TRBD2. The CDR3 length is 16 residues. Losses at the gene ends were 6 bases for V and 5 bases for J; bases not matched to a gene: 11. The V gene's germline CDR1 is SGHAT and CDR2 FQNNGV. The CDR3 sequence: CASRNTWTSADNEQFF. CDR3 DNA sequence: TGTGCCAGCAGGAACACCTGGACTAGCGCTGACAATGAGCAGTTCTTC. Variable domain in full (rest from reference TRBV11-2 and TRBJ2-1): EAGVAQSPRYKIIEKRQSVAFWCNPISGHATLYWYQQILGQGPKLLIQFQNNGVVDDSQLPKDRFSAERLKGVDSTLKIQPAKLEDSAVYLCASRNTWTSADNEQFFGPGTRLTVL.

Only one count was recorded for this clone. CDR3 residues: CASSYGQYPGLATADTQYF. For the CDR3, the DNA is TGTGCCAGCAGTTACGGGCAGTATCCGGGACTAGCAACCGCAGATACGCAGTATTTT. The rearrangement uses TRBV6-2 or TRBV6-3 and TRBJ2-3; TRBD2 aligns across 9 bases. Germline trimming cut 2 bases from V and 4 bases from J; bases unmatched to any gene: 16. CDR3 length: 19 amino acids. CDR1 and CDR2 from the germline V gene are MNHEY and SVGEGT.

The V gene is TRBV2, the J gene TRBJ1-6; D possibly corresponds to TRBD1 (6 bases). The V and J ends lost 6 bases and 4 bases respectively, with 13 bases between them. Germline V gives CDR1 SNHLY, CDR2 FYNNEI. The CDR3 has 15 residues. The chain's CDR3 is CASRRGGAYNSPLHF. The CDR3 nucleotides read TGTGCCAGCAGGCGCGGGGGGGCTTATAATTCACCCCTCCACTTT.

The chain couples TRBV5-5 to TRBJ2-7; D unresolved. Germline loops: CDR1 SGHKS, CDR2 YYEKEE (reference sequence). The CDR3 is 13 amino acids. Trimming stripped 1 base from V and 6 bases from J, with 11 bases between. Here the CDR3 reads CASSLPGSREQYF. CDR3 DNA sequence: TGTGCCAGCAGCTTGCCTGGTTCGCGCGAGCAGTACTTC.

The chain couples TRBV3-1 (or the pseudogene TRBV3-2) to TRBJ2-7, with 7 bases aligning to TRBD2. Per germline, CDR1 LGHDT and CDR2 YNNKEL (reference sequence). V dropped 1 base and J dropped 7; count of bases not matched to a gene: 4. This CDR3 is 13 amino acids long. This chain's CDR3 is CASSQGGSGEQYF. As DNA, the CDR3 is TGTGCCAGCAGCCAAGGCGGGAGTGGAGAGCAGTACTTC.

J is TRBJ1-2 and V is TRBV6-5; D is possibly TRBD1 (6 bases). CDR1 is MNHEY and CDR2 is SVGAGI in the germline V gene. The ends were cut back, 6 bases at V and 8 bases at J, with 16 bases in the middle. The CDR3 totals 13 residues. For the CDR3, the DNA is TGTGCCAGCAGGCCCGACAGGAGTCGCGGCTACACCTTC. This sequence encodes CASRPDRSRGYTF.

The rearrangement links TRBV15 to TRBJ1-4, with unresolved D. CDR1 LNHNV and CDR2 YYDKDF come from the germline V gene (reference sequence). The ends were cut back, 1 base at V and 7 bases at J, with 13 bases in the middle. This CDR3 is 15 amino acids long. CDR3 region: CATSRGVAGIEKLFF. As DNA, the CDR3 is TGTGCCACCAGCAGAGGGGTTGCAGGCATTGAAAAACTGTTTTTT.

CDR3: CASSLGGLNYGYTF. The CDR3 DNA follows: TGTGCCAGCAGTTTAGGAGGGTTGAACTATGGCTACACCTTC. The rearrangement links TRBV27 to TRBJ1-2; D call uncertain. CDR3 size: 14 residues. Trimming removed 2 bases from V and 2 bases from J, with 9 bases in between. Germline assignment: CDR1 MNHEY and CDR2 SMNVEV (reference sequence).

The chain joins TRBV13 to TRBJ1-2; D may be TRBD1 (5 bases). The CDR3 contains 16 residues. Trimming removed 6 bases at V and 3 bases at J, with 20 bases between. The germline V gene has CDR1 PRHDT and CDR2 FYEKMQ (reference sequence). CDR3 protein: CASSGRGVAVDYGYTF. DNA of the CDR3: TGTGCCAGCAGTGGGAGGGGAGTCGCCGTAGACTATGGCTACACCTTC.

CDR3 coding DNA: TGTGCCAGCAGTGGACAGGCTCACTCTGGAAACACCATATATTTT. Protein product: CASSGQAHSGNTIYF. This chain links TRBV2 with TRBJ1-3, with a possible D match to TRBD1 (6 bases). This CDR3 is 15 amino acids long. In germline, CDR1 is SNHLY, CDR2 FYNNEI. The germline V and J ends were trimmed by 4 bases and 0 bases, with 10 bases remaining between them. Combining the CDR3 with reference TRBV2 and TRBJ1-3 gives the whole variable domain EPEVTQTPSHQVTQMGQEVILRCVPISNHLYFYWYRQILGQKVEFLVSFYNNEISEKSEIFDDQFSVERPDGSNFTLKIRSTKLEDSAMYFCASSGQAHSGNTIYFGEGSWLTVV.

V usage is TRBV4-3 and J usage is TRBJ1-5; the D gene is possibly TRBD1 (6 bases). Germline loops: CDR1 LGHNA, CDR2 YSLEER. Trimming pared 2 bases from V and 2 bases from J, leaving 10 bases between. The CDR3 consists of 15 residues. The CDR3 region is CASSQTQGRNQPQHF. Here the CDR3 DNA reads TGCGCCAGCAGCCAAACACAGGGACGCAATCAGCCCCAGCATTTT.

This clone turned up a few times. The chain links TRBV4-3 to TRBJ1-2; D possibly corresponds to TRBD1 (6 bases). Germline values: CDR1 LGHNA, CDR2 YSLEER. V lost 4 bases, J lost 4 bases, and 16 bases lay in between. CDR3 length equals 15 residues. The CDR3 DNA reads TGCGCCAGCAGCCTAACGAAGGGGGAAACCTATGGCTACACCTTC. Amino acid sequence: CASSLTKGETYGYTF.

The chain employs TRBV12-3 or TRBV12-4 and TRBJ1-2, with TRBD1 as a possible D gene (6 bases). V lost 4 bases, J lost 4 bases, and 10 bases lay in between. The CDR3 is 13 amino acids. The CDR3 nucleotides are TGTGCCAGCAGTTCGGGACACCTCTATGGCTACACCTTC. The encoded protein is CASSSGHLYGYTF.

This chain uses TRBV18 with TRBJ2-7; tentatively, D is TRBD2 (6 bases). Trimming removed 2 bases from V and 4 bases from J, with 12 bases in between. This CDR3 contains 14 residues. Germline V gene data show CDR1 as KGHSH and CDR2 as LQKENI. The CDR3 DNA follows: TGTGCCAGCTCACCAGCCCCCGGGAGATACGAGCAGTACTTC. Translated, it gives CASSPAPGRYEQYF.

The CDR3 loop reads CATSRSLPAQGRREKLFF. The CDR3 DNA follows: TGTGCCACCAGCAGATCCCTCCCGGCACAGGGGAGAAGAGAAAAACTGTTTTTT. The chain employs TRBV15 and TRBJ1-4; 7 nucleotides agree with TRBD1. V dropped 2 bases and J dropped 8; count of bases not matched to a gene: 17. Germline V gene sequence: CDR1 LNHNV, CDR2 YYDKDF (reference sequence). This CDR3 is 18 amino acids long.

The CDR3 coding sequence is TGTGCCAGCAGTTACGAGGTACGCTATGGCTACACCTTC. Translating it yields CASSYEVRYGYTF. This chain uses TRBV6-2 or TRBV6-3 with TRBJ1-2; D gene ambiguous. This CDR3 contains 13 residues. V was pared by 2 bases and J by 4 bases, with 8 bases between. Germline V gene sequence: CDR1 MNHEY, CDR2 SVGEGT.

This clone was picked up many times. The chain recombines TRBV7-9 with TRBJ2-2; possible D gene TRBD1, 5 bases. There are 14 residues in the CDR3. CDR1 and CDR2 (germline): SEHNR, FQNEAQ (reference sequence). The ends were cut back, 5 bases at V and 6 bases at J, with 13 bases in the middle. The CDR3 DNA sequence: TGTGCCAGCAGCGGTTCAGGGTTAGCCGGGGAGCTGTTTTTT. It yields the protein CASSGSGLAGELFF. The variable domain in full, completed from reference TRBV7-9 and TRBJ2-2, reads DTGVSQNPRHKITKRGQNVTFRCDPISEHNRLYWYRQTLGQGPEFLTYFQNEAQLEKSRLLSDRFSAERPKGSFSTLEIQRTEQGDSAMYLCASSGSGLAGELFFGEGSRLTVL.

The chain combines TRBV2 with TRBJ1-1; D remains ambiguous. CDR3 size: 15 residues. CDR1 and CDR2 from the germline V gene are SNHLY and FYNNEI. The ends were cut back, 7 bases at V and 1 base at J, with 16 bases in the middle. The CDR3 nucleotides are TGTGCCAGCACCAGAAGCCGCGACTCGAACACTGAAGCTTTCTTT. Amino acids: CASTRSRDSNTEAFF.

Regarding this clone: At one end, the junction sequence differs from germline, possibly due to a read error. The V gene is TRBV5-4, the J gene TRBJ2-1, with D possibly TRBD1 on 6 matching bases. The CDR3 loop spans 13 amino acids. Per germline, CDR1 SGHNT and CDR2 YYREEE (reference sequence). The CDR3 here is CATSQGSYNEQFF. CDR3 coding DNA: TGTGCCACCAGCCAGGGGTCCTACAATGAGCAGTTCTTC. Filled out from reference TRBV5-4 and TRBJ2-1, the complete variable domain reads ETGVTQSPTHLIKTRGQQVTLRCSSQSGHNTVSWYQQALGQGPQFIFQYYREEENGRGNFPPRFSGLQFPNYSSELNVNALELDDSALYLCATSQGSYNEQFFGPGTRLTVL.

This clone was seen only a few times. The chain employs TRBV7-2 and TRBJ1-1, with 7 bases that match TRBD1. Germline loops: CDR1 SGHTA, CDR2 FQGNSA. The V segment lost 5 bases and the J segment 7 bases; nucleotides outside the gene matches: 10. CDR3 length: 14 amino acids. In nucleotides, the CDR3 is TGTGCCAGCAGCCTCCATTCCAGGGACAGTGAAGCTTTCTTT. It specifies CASSLHSRDSEAFF.

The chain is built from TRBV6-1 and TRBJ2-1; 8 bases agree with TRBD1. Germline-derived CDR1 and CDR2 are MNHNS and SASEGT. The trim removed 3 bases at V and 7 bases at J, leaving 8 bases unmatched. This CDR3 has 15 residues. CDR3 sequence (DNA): TGTGCCAGCAGTGATGGGACAGGCAGGGTAAATGAGCAGTTCTTC. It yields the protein CASSDGTGRVNEQFF.

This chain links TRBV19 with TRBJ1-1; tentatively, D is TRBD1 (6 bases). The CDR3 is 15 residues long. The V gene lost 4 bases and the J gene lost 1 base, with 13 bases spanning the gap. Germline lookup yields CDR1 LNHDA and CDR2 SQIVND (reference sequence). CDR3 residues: CASSTKTGRNTEAFF. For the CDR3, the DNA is TGTGCCAGTAGTACAAAAACAGGGAGGAACACTGAAGCTTTCTTT.